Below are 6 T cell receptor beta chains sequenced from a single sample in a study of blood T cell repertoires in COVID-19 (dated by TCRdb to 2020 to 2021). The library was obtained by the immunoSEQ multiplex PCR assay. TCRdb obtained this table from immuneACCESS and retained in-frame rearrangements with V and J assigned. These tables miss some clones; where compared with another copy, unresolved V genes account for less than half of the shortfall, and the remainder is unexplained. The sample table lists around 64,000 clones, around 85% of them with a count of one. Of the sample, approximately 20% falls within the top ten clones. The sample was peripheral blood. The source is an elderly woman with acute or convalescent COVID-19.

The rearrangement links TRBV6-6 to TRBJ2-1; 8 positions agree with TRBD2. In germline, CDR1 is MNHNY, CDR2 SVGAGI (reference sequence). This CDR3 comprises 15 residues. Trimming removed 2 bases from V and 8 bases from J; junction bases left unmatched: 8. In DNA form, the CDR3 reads TGTGCCAGCAGTTACGGAGCGGGGGCTTTGTATGAGCAGTTCTTC. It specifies CASSYGAGALYEQFF.

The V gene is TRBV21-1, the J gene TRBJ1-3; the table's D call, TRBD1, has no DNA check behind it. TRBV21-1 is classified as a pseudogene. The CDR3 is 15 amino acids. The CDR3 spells CASSETGASGNTIYF. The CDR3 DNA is TGTGCCAGCAGCGAAACAGGCGCCTCTGGAAACACCATATATTTT.

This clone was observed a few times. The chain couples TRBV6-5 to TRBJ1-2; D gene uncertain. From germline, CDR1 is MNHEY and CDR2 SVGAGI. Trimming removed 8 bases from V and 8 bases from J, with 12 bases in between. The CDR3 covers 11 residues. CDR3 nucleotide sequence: TGTGCCAGCGGACTCGGTTCAGGCTACACCTTC. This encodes CASGLGSGYTF.

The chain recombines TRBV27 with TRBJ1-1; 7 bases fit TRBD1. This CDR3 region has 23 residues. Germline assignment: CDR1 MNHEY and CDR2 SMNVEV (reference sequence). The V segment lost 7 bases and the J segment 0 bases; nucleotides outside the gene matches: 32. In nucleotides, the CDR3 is TGTGCCAGCAACGGGATGGACCGAAAGATATACCCGGGGAGTAGGGGGCTGAACACTGAAGCTTTCTTT. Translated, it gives CASNGMDRKIYPGSRGLNTEAFF.

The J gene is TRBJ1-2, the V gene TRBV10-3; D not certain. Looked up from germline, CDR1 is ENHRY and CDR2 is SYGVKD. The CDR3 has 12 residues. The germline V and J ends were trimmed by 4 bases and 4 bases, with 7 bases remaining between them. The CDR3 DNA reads TGTGCCATCAGTGCCGGGTCCTATGGCTACACCTTC. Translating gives CAISAGSYGYTF.

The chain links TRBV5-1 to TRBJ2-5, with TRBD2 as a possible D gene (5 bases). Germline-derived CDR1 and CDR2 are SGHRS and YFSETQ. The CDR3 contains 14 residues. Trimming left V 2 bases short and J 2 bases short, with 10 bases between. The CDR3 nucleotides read TGCGCCAGCAGCTTTGGGAGCGAGCAAGAGACCCAGTACTTC. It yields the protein CASSFGSEQETQYF.